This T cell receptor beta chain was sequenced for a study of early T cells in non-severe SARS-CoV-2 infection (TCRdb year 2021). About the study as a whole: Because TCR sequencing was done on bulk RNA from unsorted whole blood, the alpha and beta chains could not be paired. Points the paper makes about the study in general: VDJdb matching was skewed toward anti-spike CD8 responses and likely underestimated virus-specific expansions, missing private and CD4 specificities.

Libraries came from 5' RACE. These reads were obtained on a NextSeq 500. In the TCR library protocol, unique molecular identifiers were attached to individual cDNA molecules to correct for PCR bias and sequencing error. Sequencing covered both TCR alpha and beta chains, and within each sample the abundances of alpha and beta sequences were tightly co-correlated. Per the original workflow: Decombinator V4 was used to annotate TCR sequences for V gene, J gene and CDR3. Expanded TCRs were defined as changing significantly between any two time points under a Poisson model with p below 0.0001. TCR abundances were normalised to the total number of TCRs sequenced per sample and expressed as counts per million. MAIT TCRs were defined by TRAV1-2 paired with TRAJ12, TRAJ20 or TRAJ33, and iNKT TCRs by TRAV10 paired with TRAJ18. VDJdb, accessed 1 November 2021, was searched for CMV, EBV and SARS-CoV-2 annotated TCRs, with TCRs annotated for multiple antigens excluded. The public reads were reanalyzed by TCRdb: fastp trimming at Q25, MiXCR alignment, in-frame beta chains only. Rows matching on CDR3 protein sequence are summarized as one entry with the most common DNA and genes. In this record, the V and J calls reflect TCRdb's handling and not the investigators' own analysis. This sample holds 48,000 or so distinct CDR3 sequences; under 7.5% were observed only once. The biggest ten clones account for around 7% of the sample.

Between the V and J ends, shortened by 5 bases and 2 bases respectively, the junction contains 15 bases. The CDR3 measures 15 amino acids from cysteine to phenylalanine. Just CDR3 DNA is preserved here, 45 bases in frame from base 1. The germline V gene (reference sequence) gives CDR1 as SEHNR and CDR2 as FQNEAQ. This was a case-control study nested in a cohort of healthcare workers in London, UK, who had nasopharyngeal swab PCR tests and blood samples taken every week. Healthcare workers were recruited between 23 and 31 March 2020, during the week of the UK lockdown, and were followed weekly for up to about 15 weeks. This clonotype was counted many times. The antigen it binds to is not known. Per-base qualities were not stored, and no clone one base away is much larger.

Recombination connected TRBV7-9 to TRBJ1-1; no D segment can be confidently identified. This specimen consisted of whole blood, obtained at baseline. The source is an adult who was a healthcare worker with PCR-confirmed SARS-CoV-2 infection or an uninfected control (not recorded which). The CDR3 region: CASSPLGGTNTEAFF. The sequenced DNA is TGTGCCAGCAGCCCTCTGGGAGGCACCAACACTGAAGCTTTCTTT.